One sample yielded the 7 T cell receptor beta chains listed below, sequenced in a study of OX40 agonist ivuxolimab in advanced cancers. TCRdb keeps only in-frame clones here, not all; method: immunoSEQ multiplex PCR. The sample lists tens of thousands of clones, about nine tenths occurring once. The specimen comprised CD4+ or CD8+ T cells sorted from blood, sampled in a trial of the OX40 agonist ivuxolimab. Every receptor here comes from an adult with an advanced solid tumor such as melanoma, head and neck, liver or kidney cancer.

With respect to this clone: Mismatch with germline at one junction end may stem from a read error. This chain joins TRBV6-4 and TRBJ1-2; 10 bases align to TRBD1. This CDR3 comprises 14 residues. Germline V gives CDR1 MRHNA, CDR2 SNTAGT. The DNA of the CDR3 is TGTGCCAGCAGGGACTGGGACAGGGGCTATGGCTACACCTTC. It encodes CASRDWDRGYGYTF.

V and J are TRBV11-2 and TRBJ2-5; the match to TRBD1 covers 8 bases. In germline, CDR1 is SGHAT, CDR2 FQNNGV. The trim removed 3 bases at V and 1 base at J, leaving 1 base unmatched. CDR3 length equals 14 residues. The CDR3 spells CASSLQGAQETQYF. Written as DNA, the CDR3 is TGTGCCAGCAGCTTGCAGGGGGCCCAAGAGACCCAGTACTTC.

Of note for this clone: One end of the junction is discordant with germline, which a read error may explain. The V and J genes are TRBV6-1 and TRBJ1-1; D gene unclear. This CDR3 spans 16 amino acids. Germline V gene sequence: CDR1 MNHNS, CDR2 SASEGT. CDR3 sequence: CASSVEIGTPPAAPPF. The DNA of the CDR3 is TGTGCCAGCAGTGTGGAGATAGGTACACCACCTGCCGCTCCCCCTTTT.

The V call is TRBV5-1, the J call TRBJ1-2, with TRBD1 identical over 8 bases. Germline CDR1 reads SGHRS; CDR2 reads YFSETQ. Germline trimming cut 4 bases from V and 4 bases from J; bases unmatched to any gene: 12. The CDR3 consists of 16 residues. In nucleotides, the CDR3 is TGCGCCAGCAGCGAGCTCCGGACAGGGATTGCCTATGGCTACACCTTC. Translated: CASSELRTGIAYGYTF.

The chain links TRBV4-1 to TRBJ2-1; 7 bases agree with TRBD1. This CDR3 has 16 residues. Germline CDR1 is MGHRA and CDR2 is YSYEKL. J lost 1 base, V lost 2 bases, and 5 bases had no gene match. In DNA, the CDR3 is TGCGCCAGCAGCCAAACAGGGGTGGGGTCCTACAATGAGCAGTTCTTC. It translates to CASSQTGVGSYNEQFF.

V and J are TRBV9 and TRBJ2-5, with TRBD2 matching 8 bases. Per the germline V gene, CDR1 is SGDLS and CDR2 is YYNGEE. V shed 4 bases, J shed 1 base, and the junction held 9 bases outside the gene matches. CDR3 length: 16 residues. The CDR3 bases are TGTGCCAGCAGCCCTGTGCGGGGGGCGGCCCAAGAGACCCAGTACTTC. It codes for CASSPVRGAAQETQYF.

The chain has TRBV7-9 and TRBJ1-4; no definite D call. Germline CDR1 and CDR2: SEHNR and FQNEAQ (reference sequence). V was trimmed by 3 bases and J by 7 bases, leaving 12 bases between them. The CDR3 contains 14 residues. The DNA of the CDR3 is TGTGCCAGCAGCTTTTCGGCTCTCGGTGAAAAACTGTTTTTT. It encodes CASSFSALGEKLFF.